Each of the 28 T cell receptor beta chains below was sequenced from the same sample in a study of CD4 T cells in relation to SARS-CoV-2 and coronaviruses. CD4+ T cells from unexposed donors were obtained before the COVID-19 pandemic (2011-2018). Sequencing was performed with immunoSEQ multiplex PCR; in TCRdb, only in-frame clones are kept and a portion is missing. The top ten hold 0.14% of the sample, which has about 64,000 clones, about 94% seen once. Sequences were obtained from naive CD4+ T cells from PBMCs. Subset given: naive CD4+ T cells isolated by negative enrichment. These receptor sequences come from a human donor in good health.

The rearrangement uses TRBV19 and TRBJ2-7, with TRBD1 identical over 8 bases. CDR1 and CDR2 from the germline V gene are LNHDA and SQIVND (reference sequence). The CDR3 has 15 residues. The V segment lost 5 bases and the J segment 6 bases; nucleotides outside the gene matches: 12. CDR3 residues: CASSDLGQGKTEQYF. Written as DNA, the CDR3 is TGTGCCAGTAGTGACCTCGGACAGGGAAAAACCGAGCAGTACTTC.

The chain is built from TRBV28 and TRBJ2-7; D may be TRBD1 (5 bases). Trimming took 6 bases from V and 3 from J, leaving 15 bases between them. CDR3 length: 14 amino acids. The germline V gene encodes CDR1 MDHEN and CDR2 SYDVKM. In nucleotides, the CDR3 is TGTGCCAGCAGAAGGGAAGGGGTGTTCTACGAGCAGTACTTC. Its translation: CASRREGVFYEQYF.

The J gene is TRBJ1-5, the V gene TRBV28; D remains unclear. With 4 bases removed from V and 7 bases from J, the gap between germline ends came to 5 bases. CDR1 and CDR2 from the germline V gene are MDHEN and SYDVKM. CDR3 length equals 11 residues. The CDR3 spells CASSWRQPQHF. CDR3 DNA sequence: TGTGCCAGCAGTTGGAGACAGCCCCAGCATTTT.

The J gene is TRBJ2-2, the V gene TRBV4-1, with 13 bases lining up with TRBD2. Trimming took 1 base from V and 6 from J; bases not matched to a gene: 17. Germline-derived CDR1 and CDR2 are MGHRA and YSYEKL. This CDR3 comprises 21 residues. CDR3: CASSQVPTSGRAIGLPGELFF. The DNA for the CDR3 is TGCGCCAGCAGCCAAGTTCCTACTAGCGGGAGGGCCATCGGTCTCCCCGGGGAGCTGTTTTTT.

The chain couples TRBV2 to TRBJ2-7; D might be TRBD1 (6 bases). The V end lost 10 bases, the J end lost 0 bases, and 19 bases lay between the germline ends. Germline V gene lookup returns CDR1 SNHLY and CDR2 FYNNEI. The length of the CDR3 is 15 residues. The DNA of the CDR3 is TGTGCCACCAGGAGACAGGTTGCCGACTCCTACGAGCAGTACTTC. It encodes CATRRQVADSYEQYF. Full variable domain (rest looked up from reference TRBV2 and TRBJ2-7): EPEVTQTPSHQVTQMGQEVILRCVPISNHLYFYWYRQILGQKVEFLVSFYNNEISEKSEIFDDQFSVERPDGSNFTLKIRSTKLEDSAMYFCATRRQVADSYEQYFGPGTRLTVT.

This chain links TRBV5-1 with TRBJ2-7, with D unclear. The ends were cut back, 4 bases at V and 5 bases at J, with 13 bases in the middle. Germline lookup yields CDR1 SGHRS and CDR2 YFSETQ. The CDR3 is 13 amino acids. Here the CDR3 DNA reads TGCGCCAGCAGCCCGGGCGGCCCAAACGAGCAGTACTTC. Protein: CASSPGGPNEQYF.

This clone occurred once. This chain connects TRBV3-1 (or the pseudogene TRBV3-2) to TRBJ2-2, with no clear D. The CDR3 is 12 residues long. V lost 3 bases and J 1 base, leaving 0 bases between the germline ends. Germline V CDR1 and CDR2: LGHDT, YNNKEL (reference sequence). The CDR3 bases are TGTGCCAGCAGCCAGAACACCGGGGAGCTGTTTTTT. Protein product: CASSQNTGELFF.

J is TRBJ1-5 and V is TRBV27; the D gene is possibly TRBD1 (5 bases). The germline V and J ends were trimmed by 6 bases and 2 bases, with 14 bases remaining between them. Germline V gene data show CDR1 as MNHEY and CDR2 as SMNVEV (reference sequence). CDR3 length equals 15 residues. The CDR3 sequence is CASSPWGSGNQPQHF. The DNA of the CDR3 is TGTGCCAGCAGCCCCTGGGGGTCGGGCAATCAGCCCCAGCATTTT.

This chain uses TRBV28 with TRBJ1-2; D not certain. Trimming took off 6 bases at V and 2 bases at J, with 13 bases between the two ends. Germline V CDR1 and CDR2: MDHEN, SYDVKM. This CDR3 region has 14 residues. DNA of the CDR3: TGTGCCAGCAGCCCCTGGCCGGAAAACTATGGCTACACCTTC. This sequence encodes CASSPWPENYGYTF.

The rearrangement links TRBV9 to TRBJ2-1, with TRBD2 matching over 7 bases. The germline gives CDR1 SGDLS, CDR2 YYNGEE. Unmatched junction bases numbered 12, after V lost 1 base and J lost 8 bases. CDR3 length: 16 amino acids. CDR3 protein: CASSVREGVSQDEQFF. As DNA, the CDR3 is TGTGCCAGCAGCGTAAGGGAGGGAGTCAGTCAAGATGAGCAGTTCTTC. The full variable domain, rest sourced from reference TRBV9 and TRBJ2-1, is DSGVTQTPKHLITATGQRVTLRCSPRSGDLSVYWYQQSLDQGLQFLIQYYNGEERAKGNILERFSAQQFPDLHSELNLSSLELGDSALYFCASSVREGVSQDEQFFGPGTRLTVL.

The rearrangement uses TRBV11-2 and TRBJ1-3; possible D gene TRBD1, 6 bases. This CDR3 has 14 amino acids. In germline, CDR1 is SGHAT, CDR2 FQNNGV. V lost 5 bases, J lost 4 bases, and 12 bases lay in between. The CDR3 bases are TGTGCCAGCAGCCAAACAGGGCCCGGAAACACCATATATTTT. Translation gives CASSQTGPGNTIYF.

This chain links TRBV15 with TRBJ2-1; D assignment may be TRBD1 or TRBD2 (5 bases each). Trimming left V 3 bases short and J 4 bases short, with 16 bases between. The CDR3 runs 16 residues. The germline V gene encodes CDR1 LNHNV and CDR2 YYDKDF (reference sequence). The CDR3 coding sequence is TGTGCCACCAGCAGGACGGACCGGGACCGATACAATGAGCAGTTCTTC. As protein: CATSRTDRDRYNEQFF.

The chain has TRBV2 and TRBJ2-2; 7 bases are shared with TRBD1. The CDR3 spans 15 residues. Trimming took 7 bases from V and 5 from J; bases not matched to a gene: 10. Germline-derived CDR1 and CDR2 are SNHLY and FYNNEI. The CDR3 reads CASTYNRGITGELFF. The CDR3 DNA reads TGTGCCAGCACTTATAACAGGGGAATTACCGGGGAGCTGTTTTTT.

CDR3 loop: CASSGQGTGELFF. The CDR3 DNA is TGTGCCAGCAGCGGACAGGGCACCGGGGAGCTGTTTTTT. V and J are TRBV11-2 and TRBJ2-2, with TRBD1 identical over 8 bases. CDR3 length: 13 residues. The germline V gene encodes CDR1 SGHAT and CDR2 FQNNGV. After removal of 5 bases from V and 4 bases from J, the junction contained 0 bases not matched to a gene.

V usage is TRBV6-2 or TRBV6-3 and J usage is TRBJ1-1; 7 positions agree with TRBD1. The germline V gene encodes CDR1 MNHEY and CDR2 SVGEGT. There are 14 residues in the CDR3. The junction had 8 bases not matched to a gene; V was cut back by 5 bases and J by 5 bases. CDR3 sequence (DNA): TGTGCCAGCAGTCTATCGACAGGGCGGACTGAAGCTTTCTTT. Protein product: CASSLSTGRTEAFF.

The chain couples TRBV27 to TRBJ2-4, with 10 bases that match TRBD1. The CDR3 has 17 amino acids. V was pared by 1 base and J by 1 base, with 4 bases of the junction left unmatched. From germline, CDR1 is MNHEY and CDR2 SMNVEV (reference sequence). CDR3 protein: CASSLYRQGAAKNIQYF. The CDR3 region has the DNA TGTGCCAGCAGTTTATACCGACAGGGGGCGGCCAAAAACATTCAGTACTTC.

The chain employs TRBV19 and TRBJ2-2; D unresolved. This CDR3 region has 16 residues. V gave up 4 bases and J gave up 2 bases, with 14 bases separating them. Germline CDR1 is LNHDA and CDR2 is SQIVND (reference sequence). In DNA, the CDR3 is TGTGCCAGTAGTAGCCCTTGGGTTGATAACACCGGGGAGCTGTTTTTT. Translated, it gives CASSSPWVDNTGELFF.

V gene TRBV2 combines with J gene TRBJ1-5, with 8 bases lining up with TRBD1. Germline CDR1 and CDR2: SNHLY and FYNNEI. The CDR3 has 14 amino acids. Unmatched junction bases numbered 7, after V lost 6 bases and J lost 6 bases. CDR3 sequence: CASSAQGAGQPQHF. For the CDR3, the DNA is TGTGCCAGCAGCGCTCAGGGGGCTGGTCAGCCCCAGCATTTT. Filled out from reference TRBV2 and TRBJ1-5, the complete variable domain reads EPEVTQTPSHQVTQMGQEVILRCVPISNHLYFYWYRQILGQKVEFLVSFYNNEISEKSEIFDDQFSVERPDGSNFTLKIRSTKLEDSAMYFCASSAQGAGQPQHFGDGTRLSIL.

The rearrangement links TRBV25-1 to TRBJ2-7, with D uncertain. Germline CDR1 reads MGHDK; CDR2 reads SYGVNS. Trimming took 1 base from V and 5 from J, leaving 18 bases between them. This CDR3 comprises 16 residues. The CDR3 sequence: CASSESRPWSPDEQYF. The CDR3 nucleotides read TGTGCCAGCAGTGAATCCCGCCCGTGGAGTCCGGACGAGCAGTACTTC.

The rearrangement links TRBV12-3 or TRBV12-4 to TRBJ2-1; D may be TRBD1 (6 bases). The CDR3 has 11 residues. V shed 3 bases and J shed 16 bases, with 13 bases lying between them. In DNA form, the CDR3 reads TGTGCCAGCAGTTTGGACAGTGAGGGTTTCTTC. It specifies CASSLDSEGFF.

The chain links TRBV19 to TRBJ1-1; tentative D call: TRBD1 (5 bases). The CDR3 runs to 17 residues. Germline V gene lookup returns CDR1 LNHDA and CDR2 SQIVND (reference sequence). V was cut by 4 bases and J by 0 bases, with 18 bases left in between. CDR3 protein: CASSRAGNSRVNTEAFF. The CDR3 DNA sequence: TGTGCCAGTAGTAGGGCAGGGAATTCGAGAGTGAACACTGAAGCTTTCTTT.

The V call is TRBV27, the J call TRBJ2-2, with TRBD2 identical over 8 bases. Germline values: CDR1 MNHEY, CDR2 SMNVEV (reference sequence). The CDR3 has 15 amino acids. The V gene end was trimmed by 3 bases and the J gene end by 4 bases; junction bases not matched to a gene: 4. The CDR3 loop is CASSLAGGITGELFF. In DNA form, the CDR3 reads TGTGCCAGCAGTTTGGCGGGAGGTATCACCGGGGAGCTGTTTTTT.

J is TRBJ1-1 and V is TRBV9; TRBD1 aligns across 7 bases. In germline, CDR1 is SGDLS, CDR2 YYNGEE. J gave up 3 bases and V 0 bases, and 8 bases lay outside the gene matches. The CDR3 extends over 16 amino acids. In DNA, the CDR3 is TGTGCCAGCAGCGTAGGTCTAGAGGGGGCGCACACTGAAGCTTTCTTT. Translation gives CASSVGLEGAHTEAFF.

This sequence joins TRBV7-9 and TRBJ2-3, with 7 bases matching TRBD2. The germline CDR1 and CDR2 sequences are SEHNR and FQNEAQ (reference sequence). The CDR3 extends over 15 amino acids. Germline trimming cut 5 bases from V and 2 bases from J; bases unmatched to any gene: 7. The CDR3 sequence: CASSQASGHTDTQYF. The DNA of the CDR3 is TGTGCCAGCAGCCAAGCTAGCGGACACACAGATACGCAGTATTTT. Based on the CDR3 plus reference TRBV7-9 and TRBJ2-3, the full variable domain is DTGVSQNPRHKITKRGQNVTFRCDPISEHNRLYWYRQTLGQGPEFLTYFQNEAQLEKSRLLSDRFSAERPKGSFSTLEIQRTEQGDSAMYLCASSQASGHTDTQYFGPGTRLTVL.

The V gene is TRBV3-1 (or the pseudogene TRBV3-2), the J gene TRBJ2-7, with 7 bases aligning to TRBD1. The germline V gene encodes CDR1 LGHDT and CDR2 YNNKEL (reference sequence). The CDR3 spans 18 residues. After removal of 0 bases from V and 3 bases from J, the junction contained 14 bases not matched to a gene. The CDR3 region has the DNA TGTGCCAGCAGCCAAGATCTCTTCGACCCAACAGGGGTCTACGAGCAGTACTTC. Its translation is CASSQDLFDPTGVYEQYF.

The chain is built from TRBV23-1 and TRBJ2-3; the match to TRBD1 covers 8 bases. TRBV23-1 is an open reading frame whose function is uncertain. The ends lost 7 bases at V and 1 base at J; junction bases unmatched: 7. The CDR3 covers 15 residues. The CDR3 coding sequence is TGCGCCAGCACCTCGGACAGGGTACGCACAGATACGCAGTATTTT. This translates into CASTSDRVRTDTQYF.

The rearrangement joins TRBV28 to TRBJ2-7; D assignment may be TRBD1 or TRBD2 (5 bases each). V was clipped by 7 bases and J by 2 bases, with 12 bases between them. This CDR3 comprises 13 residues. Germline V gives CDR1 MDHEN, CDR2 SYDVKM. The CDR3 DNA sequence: TGTGCCAGCAACCCCGGGACCCCCTACGAGCAGTACTTC. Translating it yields CASNPGTPYEQYF.

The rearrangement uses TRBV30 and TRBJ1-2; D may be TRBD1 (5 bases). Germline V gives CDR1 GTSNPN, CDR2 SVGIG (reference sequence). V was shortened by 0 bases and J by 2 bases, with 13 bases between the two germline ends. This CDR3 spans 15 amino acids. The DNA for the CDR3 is TGTGCCTGGAGTGTACCTATTACAGGAAACTATGGCTACACCTTC. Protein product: CAWSVPITGNYGYTF.